The clone carrying this TCR beta chain has ten or more counts. No antigen is known for it. The sample belongs to a study of T cell repertoires in cytomegalovirus infection. Study-wide background: The public TCR beta signatures pointed to both CMV infection and matching HLA type.

Germline lookup yields CDR1 SGHTA and CDR2 FQGNSA. The CDR3 length is 15 residues. Trimming removed 3 bases at V and 2 bases at J, with 14 bases between. The study's findings and limits: There were carriers of CMV plus the relevant HLA, and cumulative public TCR beta family frequency identified them. HLA-C-restricted, CMV-specific TCR beta clonotypes were dominant ex vivo.

TCRdb fed the reads into MiXCR, producing one record per CDR3 protein. This sample yields about 98,000 distinct CDR3 sequences, of which 16% are seen a single time; approximately 7.6% belongs to the top ten. Material: PBMCs. V is TRBV7-2 and J is TRBJ2-7; D gene uncertain. The clonotype was recovered from a human donor in good health (CMV status not recorded). Some clones in this sample may be carry-over from other donors' samples. DNA for the CDR3: TGTGCCAGCAGCTTTTTCCGAGACAAGACCTACGAGCAGTACTTC. Its translation is CASSFFRDKTYEQYF.